This passage covers 6 T cell receptor beta chains from one sample sequenced in a study of cytomegalovirus exposure and HLA in healthy donors. The PCR contained 60 Vbeta and 13 Jbeta primers. The protocol was immunoSEQ multiplex PCR, while the TCRdb copy is restricted to in-frame clones and leaves out a portion. Its table records some 51,000 clones. The sample consisted of PBMCs. The receptor source for this set is a man in his fifties in good health and CMV-seropositive.

The chain couples TRBV14 to TRBJ1-6; 9 bases match TRBD1. The length of the CDR3 is 15 residues. With V trimmed by 4 bases and J by 10 bases, 8 bases remained unmatched. The germline CDR1 and CDR2 sequences are SGHDN and FVKESK. The CDR3 loop is CASSRQDRGGSPLHF. CDR3 sequence (DNA): TGTGCCAGCAGCCGACAGGACAGGGGTGGATCACCCCTCCACTTT.

The chain uses TRBV4-1 and TRBJ2-7; D might be TRBD1 (5 bases). The germline CDR1 and CDR2 sequences are MGHRA and YSYEKL. V gave up 4 bases and J gave up 4 bases, with 14 bases separating them. This CDR3 is built from 14 residues. In nucleotides, the CDR3 is TGCGCCAGCAGCCCAGGGCGGCAAAGATACGAGCAGTACTTC. Protein product: CASSPGRQRYEQYF.

As DNA, the CDR3 is TGTGCCAGCAGCCTTGACAGCAATAGCAATCAGCCCCAGCATTTT. Translated: CASSLDSNSNQPQHF. The rearrangement links TRBV6-5 to TRBJ1-5, with D maybe TRBD1 (5 bases). Germline values: CDR1 MNHEY, CDR2 SVGAGI. V was pared by 6 bases and J by 0 bases, with 12 bases between. The CDR3 loop spans 15 amino acids.

V is TRBV30 and J is TRBJ1-1; D remains unclear. This CDR3 is 13 amino acids long. Germline CDR1 reads GTSNPN; CDR2 reads SVGIG (reference sequence). The V and J ends lost 0 bases and 5 bases respectively, with 10 bases between them. Here the CDR3 DNA reads TGTGCCTGGAGTGTGATCGAGGAAACTGAAGCTTTCTTT. As protein: CAWSVIEETEAFF.

J is TRBJ2-7 and V is TRBV7-2; 11 nucleotides align to TRBD2. V lost 5 bases and J lost 4; bases outside the gene matches: 4. The CDR3 is 14 amino acids. Germline values: CDR1 SGHTA, CDR2 FQGNSA. CDR3 loop: CASSASSGRYEQYF. The CDR3 nucleotides are TGTGCCAGCAGCGCCTCTAGCGGGAGGTACGAGCAGTACTTC. The variable domain in full, completed from reference TRBV7-2 and TRBJ2-7, reads GAGVSQSPSNKVTEKGKDVELRCDPISGHTALYWYRQSLGQGLEFLIYFQGNSAPDKSGLPSDRFSAERTGGSVSTLTIQRTQQEDSAVYLCASSASSGRYEQYFGPGTRLTVT.

This rearrangement joins TRBV11-1 to TRBJ1-2, with TRBD1 matching 8 bases. Germline-derived CDR1 and CDR2 are SGHAT and FQDESV (reference sequence). The CDR3 is made up of 12 amino acids. Trimming at V came to 4 bases and at J to 13 bases, leaving 8 bases not matched to a gene. Here the CDR3 DNA reads TGTGCCAGCAGCTCGCAGGGGGCGTTCGGCACCTTC. As protein: CASSSQGAFGTF. Together with reference TRBV11-1 and TRBJ1-2, the CDR3 gives the full variable domain: EAEVAQSPRYKITEKSQAVAFWCDPISGHATLYWYRQILGQGPELLVQFQDESVVDDSQLPKDRFSAERLKGVDSTLKIQPAELGDSAMYLCASSSQGAFGTFGSGTRLTVV.